This T cell receptor (beta chain) was recorded in a study of blood T cell repertoires in COVID-19. The V end lost 4 bases, the J end lost 0 bases, and 24 bases lay between the germline ends. The germline V gene encodes CDR1 MNHNS and CDR2 SASEGT. This CDR3 has 20 amino acids. Patients in Seattle were enrolled during active infection, then followed longitudinally. Original analysis: Quantification of nucleated cells was approximated via reference gene primer amplification. Sequenced by immunoSEQ multiplex PCR; TCRdb stores in-frame clones only, minus some. V and J calls and clone size are copied from that table; D and trimming were computed from the DNA. The sample lists about 300,000 clones, 65% to 85% occurring once.

The rearrangement uses TRBV6-1 and TRBJ1-4; D possibly corresponds to TRBD1 (6 bases). The clonotype was recovered from a human donor with COVID-19, enrolled during active disease. The donor label of this sample is uncertain. Sequences were obtained from peripheral blood. The CDR3 DNA follows: TGTGCCAGCAGTGGCCAAGCGACAGGCCGTATTGGGTCAACTAATGAAAAACTGTTTTTT. Its translation is CASSGQATGRIGSTNEKLFF.